This T cell receptor beta chain was documented in a study of T cells in Graves' hyperthyroidism and ophthalmopathy. Regarding the study as a whole: In the blood, most expanded thyroid clonotypes above 0.001 appeared as well.

The TCR beta CDR3 regions underwent amplification using RNA transcripts as the source. First-round RT-PCR with HTBI primers amplified the TCR CDR3 region. Each CDR3 protein gets one entry after TCRdb re-called the multiplex PCR reads with MiXCR. Here the sample spans 250,000 or so distinct CDR3 sequences, approximately 16% being singletons. In this sample, this clonotype turned up a few times. Its target is not known. Material: blood. This TCR derives from a woman between 50 and 59 years old with Graves' hyperthyroidism that later progressed to Graves' ophthalmopathy.

The DNA of the CDR3 is TGTGCCATCAGTGAATCAGCGCAGGGGGCCTCTGAAGCTTTCTTT. Amino acid sequence: CAISESAQGASEAFF. The chain is built from TRBV10-3 and TRBJ1-1, with 8 bases matching TRBD1. Germline CDR1 and CDR2: ENHRY and SYGVKD. There are 15 residues in the CDR3. Trimming removed 3 bases from V and 6 bases from J; junction bases left unmatched: 9.